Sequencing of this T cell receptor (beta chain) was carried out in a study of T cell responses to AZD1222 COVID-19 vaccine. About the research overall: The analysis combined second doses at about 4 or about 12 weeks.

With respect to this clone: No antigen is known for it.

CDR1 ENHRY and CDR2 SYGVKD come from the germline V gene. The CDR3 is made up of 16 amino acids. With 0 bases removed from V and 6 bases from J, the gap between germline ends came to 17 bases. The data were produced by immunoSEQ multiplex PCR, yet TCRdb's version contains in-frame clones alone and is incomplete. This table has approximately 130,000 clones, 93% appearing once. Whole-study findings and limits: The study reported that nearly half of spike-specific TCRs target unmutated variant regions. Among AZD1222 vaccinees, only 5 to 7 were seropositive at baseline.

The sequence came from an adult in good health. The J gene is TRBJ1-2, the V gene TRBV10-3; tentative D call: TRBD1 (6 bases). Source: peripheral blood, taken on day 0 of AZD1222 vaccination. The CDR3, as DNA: TGTGCCATCAGTGAGTCAAGCGGGGGCGCTCGCCATGGCTACACCTTC. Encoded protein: CAISESSGGARHGYTF.